This passage covers 9 T cell receptor beta chains from one sample sequenced in a study of blood T cell repertoires in COVID-19. Sequenced by immunoSEQ multiplex PCR; TCRdb stores in-frame clones only, minus some. The sample consists of hundreds of thousands of clones, about four fifths of them appearing once. Material: peripheral blood. The receptors were sampled from a middle-aged woman with active or convalescent COVID-19.

The J gene is TRBJ1-2, the V gene TRBV4-3; 7 bases map to TRBD1. The CDR3 runs to 15 residues. V dropped 0 bases and J dropped 6; count of bases not matched to a gene: 7. Germline lookup yields CDR1 LGHNA and CDR2 YSLEER. As DNA, the CDR3 is TGCGCCAGCAGCCAAGATGACAGGGAGACAGATGGCTACACCTTC. It codes for CASSQDDRETDGYTF.

The genes are TRBV29-1 and TRBJ2-1; 9 bases agree with TRBD2. Germline V gene data show CDR1 as SQVTM and CDR2 as ANQGSEA. CDR3 length: 14 amino acids. V trimming: 7 bases; J trimming: 4 bases; junction bases outside the gene matches: 8. CDR3 sequence reads: CSAPLAGPYNEQFF. In nucleotides, the CDR3 is TGCAGCGCTCCACTAGCGGGCCCGTACAATGAGCAGTTCTTC.

This clone was seen many times. The chain uses TRBV2 and TRBJ1-1; tentative D call: TRBD1 (6 bases). The CDR3 runs to 13 residues. V lost 4 bases and J 7 bases, leaving 13 bases between the germline ends. Germline CDR1 is SNHLY and CDR2 is FYNNEI. The CDR3 coding sequence is TGTGCCAGCAGTGTCGGGACACGGTATGAAGCTTTCTTT. It yields the protein CASSVGTRYEAFF.

The rearrangement uses TRBV27 and TRBJ1-1; the D is unclear. V was trimmed by 1 base and J by 4 bases, leaving 7 bases between them. Germline-derived CDR1 and CDR2 are MNHEY and SMNVEV (reference sequence). The CDR3 has 13 residues. CDR3 amino acids: CASSLLGGTEAFF. DNA of the CDR3: TGTGCCAGCAGTTTATTGGGAGGCACTGAAGCTTTCTTT.

The chain carries TRBV7-2 and TRBJ2-3; tentative D call: TRBD2 (7 bases). CDR3 length: 15 amino acids. V was cut by 8 bases and J by 1 base, with 16 bases left in between. Per germline, CDR1 SGHTA and CDR2 FQGNSA. CDR3 in amino acids: CASGGAAVGTDTQYF. The CDR3 DNA follows: TGTGCCAGCGGGGGGGCGGCTGTCGGCACAGATACGCAGTATTTT.

The chain has TRBV11-3 and TRBJ2-7, with D perhaps TRBD2 (7 bases). V lost 4 bases to trimming and J lost 6 bases, with 13 bases between them. CDR3 length: 13 residues. CDR1 and CDR2 (germline): SGHNT, YENEEA. The CDR3 region has the DNA TGTGCCAGCAGCTCTGTGGGGGGGCGCGAGCAGTACTTC. Encoded protein: CASSSVGGREQYF.

The chain joins TRBV30 to TRBJ2-1; no clear D gene. Per the germline V gene, CDR1 is GTSNPN and CDR2 is SVGIG (reference sequence). The V gene lost 2 bases and the J gene lost 0 bases, with 11 bases spanning the gap. This CDR3 has 15 amino acids. The CDR3 DNA is TGTGCCTGGAGTCTTGAGTTCCCCTCCTACAATGAGCAGTTCTTC. It specifies CAWSLEFPSYNEQFF.

To note about this clone: The junction shows a germline mismatch at one end, possibly a read error. The chain employs TRBV7-8 and TRBJ1-2; weak D call: TRBD1 (6 bases). Looked up from germline, CDR1 is SGHVS and CDR2 is FQNEAQ. CDR3 length equals 14 residues. Here the CDR3 DNA reads TGTGCCAGCTGCTTCCAGGACAGCCCTGGCGGCTACACCTTC. This sequence encodes CASCFQDSPGGYTF. Together with reference TRBV7-8 and TRBJ1-2, the CDR3 gives the full variable domain: GAGVSQSPRYKVAKRGQDVALRCDPISGHVSLFWYQQALGQGPEFLTYFQNEAQLDKSGLPSDRFFAERPEGSVSTLKIQRTQQEDSAVYLCASCFQDSPGGYTFGSGTRLTVV.

The chain employs TRBV20-1 and TRBJ2-5, with a tentative D call TRBD1 (6 bases). The CDR3 covers 11 residues. V was pared by 6 bases and J by 3 bases, with 8 bases between. Germline lookup yields CDR1 DFQATT and CDR2 SNEGSKA (reference sequence). The chain's CDR3 is CSARTEETQYF. In nucleotides, the CDR3 is TGCAGTGCACGGACAGAAGAGACCCAGTACTTC.